This record looks at one T cell receptor (beta chain) sequence and its context. Its antigen remains unidentified. The RNA input was roughly 0.5 to 1 ug, and it was reverse transcribed with random hexamers. The immunoSEQ assay covered 54 Vbeta and 13 Jbeta segments for CDR3. TCRdb redid the calling of the immunoSEQ multiplex PCR reads with MiXCR, one entry per CDR3 protein. The data contain fewer than 150,000 distinct CDR3 sequences, around 93% of them singletons. Sequencing of TCR beta drew on CD8+ and CD4+ T cells from blood. Germline trimming cut 3 bases from V and 0 bases from J; bases unmatched to any gene: 6. The CDR3 is 16 amino acids. Germline-derived CDR1 and CDR2 are MGHRA and YSYEKL. The data originate from a study of CD8 T cells in Susac syndrome. General study points: It was in TEMRA cells and active patients that Susac CD8+ clonal expansion peaked.

The material sequenced was CD8+ T cells from PBMCs. The rearrangement joins TRBV4-1 to TRBJ2-3, with TRBD2 matching over 7 bases. The receptor was derived from a human donor with Susac syndrome. Here the CDR3 reads CASSHILAGSTDTQYF. CDR3 in DNA: TGCGCCAGCAGCCATATTTTAGCGGGCAGCACAGATACGCAGTATTTT.